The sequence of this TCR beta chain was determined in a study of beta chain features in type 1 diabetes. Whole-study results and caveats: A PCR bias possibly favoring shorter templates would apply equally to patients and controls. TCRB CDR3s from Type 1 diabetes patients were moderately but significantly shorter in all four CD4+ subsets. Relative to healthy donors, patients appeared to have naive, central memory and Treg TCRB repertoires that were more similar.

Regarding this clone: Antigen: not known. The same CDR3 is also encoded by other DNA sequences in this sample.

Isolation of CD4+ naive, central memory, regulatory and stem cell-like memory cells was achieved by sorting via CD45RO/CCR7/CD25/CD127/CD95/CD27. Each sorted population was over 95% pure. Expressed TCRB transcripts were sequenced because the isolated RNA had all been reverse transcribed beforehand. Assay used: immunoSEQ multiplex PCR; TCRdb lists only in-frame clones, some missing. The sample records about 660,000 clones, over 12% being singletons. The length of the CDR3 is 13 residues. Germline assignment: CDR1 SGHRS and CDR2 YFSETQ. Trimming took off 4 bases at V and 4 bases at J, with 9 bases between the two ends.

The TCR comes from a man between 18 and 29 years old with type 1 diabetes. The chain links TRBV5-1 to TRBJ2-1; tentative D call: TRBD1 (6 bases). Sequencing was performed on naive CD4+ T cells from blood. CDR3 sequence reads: CASSLGTYNEQFF. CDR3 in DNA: TGCGCCAGCAGCCTAGGGACATACAATGAGCAGTTCTTC.